This T cell receptor beta chain was found in a study of human T cells and chemical hapten exposure (dated by TCRdb to about 2021). Notes on the research overall: For sensitization, 2% DPC in acetone was applied to an approximately 2 cm by approximately 2 cm area of upper inner arm skin. Throughout the study period of 20 to 25 weeks, patients also received therapeutic DPC doses to the scalp every week. Patch tests used Finn chambers with 0.01% DPC on the upper back, scored after 6 days by International Contact Dermatitis Research Group standards. The mostly female patient cohort included alopecia areata with under or over 50% scalp involvement, alopecia totalis and alopecia universalis. Libraries were combined into a pool for sequencing, and differences in TCR yield between samples came mainly from small differences in library volumes within the pool. In alopecia patients, the study followed how the peripheral blood TCR repertoire changed in vivo over primary and secondary sensitization to diphenylcyclopropenone (DPC), a hapten. Blood samples were taken from patients before sensitization (week 0) and at 2, 6 and about 24 weeks after DPC sensitization. For TCR sequencing, blood came from some 31 alopecia patients at anywhere from one to four time points (pre-sensitization, 2, 6 and 24 weeks).

What the work shows at the level of the full study, not this receptor alone: The number of TCRs above 1 in 1000 frequency did not change with DPC sensitization; there was no evidence of global repertoire structure alterations. Because every patient had alopecia, a presumed autoimmune disease, the patients' immune response might differ from that of healthy individuals. Repeated subsampling changed both the strength of the expansion versus patch-test correlation and the threshold at which that correlation became significant. Expanded TCRs formed significantly more large CDR3 similarity clusters than pre-sensitization or healthy control sets, consistent with antigen-driven responses. Patch test score correlated positively with the number of PT1 expanded TCRs, reaching significance at thresholds 8, 16 and 32 but not at 4.

Library preparation was by RACE. Sequencing was carried out with a NextSeq 500. During library preparation, unique molecular identifiers were attached to individual cDNA molecules so that TCRs could be counted quantitatively and reproducibly. From each blood RNA sample, both TCR alpha and TCR beta chains were sequenced. The original methods were these. A median of about 100,000 TCRs per sample was observed, with a range of roughly 20,000 to 750,000. The Decombinator software suite was used to annotate V, J and CDR3 in the TCR reads. Every sample was subsampled to the same number of TCRs (28,000) for the PS versus PT1 abundance plots. TCRs were defined as expanded if absent before sensitization and observed at least eight times at the 2-week time point. The public reads were reprocessed in TCRdb via fastp at Q25 and MiXCR, keeping in-frame beta chains. Each CDR3 protein gets just one entry, which takes the most common genes and DNA from the rows behind it. TCRdb, rather than the study authors, made the V and J calls. The sample table holds under 200,000 distinct CDR3 sequences, of which around 30% were seen once. The top ten constitute under 2.5% of the sample.

The time point label, read with the paper, signifies: patch test 3, about 24 weeks after DPC sensitization. The treatment or condition label of this sample denotes: therapeutic diphenylcyclopropenone sensitization with weekly scalp DPC. Blood at each patch-test visit was drawn before the patch test was applied. Patients were eligible if aged 18 to 70, diagnosed with alopecia and judged suitable for DPC therapy, and pregnant patients were excluded. Total RNA was isolated from unfractionated whole blood collected in Tempus Blood RNA tubes. Comments on this clonotype: No cognate antigen has been identified for it. Base qualities were left out, and no much larger clone turns up one base away.

The sequence came from a woman younger than 35 with alopecia areata. Some clones in this sample may be carry-over from other donors' samples. The input for sequencing was whole blood, taken in connection with sensitization to the hapten diphenylcyclopropenone (DPC).

The nucleotide sequence reads TGTGCCAGCAGCTTTAGGCTGGGTCCTGAAGCTTTCTTT. Its protein product is CASSFRLGPEAFF. Recombination joined TRBV7-2 with TRBJ1-1; no D gene can be assigned with confidence. Including cysteine and phenylalanine, the CDR3 has 13 amino acids. The sequence is cut down to CDR3 DNA, 39 bases in frame from base 1. CDR1 and CDR2, per the germline V gene, are SGHTA and FQGNSA. The trim is 3 bases for V and 6 bases for J, with a gap of 11 bases between the germline ends.